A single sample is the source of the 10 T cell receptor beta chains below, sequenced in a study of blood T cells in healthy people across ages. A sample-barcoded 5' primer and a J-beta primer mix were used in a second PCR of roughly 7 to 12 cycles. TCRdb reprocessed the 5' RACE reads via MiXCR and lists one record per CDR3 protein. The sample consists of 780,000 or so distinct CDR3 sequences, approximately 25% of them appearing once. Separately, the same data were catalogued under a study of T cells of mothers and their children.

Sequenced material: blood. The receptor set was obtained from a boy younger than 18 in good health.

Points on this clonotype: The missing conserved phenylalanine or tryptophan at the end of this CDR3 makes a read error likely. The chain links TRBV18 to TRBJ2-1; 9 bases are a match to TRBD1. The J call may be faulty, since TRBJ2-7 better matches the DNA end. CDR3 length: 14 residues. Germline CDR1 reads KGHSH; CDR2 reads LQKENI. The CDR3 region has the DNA TGTGCCAGCTCCCGCCGGACAGGGGACAACGAGCAGTACCTC. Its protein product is CASSRRTGDNEQYL.

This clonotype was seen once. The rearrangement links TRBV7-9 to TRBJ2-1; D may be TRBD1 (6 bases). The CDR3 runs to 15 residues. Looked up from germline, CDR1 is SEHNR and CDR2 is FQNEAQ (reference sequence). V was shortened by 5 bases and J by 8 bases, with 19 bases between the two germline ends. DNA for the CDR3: TGTGCCAGCAGCACACCGGGGCAGGGGCCGGATGAGCAGTTCTTC. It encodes CASSTPGQGPDEQFF.

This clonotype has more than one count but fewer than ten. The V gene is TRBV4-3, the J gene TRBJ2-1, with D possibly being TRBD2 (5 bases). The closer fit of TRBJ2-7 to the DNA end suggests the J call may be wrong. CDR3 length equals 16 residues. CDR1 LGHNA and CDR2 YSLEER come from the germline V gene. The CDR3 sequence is CASSHLKGVPTYEQYF. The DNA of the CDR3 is TGCGCCAGCAGCCACTTAAAGGGAGTCCCGACCTACGAGCAGTACTTC.

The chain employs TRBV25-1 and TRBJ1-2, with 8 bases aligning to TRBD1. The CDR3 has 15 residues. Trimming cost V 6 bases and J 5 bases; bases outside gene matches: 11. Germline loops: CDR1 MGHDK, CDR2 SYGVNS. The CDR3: CASSIYTGTGYGYTF. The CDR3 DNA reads TGTGCCAGCAGCATTTATACCGGGACAGGTTATGGCTACACCTTC.

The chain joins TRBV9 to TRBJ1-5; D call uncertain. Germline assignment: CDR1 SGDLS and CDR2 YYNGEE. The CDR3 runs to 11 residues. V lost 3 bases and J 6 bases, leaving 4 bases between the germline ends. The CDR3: CASSAFQPQHF. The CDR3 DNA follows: TGTGCCAGCAGCGCCTTTCAGCCCCAGCATTTT. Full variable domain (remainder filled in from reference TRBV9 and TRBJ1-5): DSGVTQTPKHLITATGQRVTLRCSPRSGDLSVYWYQQSLDQGLQFLIQYYNGEERAKGNILERFSAQQFPDLHSELNLSSLELGDSALYFCASSAFQPQHFGDGTRLSIL.

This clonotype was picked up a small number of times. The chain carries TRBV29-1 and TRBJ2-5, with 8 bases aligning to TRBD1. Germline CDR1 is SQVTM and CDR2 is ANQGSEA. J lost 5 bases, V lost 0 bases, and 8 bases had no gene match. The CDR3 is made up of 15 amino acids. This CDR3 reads CSVEDPTGEWETQYF. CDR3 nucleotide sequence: TGCAGCGTTGAAGACCCGACAGGGGAGTGGGAGACCCAGTACTTC.

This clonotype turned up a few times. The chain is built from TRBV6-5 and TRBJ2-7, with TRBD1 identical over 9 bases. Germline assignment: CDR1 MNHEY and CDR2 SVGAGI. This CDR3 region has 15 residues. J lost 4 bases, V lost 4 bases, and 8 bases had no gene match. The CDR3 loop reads CASSLGQGGEYEQYF. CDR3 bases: TGTGCCAGCAGTTTGGGACAGGGAGGGGAGTACGAGCAGTACTTC.

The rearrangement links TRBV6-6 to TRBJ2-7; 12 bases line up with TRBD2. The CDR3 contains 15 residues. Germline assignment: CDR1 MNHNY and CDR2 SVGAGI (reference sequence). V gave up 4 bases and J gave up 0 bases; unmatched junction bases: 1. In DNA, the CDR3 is TGTGCCAGCAGTTGGGGACTAGCGGGCTCCTACGAGCAGTACTTC. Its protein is CASSWGLAGSYEQYF.

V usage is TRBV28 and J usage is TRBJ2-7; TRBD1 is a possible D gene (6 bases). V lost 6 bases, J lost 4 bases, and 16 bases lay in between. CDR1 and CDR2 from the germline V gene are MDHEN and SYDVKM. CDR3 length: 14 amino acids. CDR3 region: CASSQWDNPYEQYF. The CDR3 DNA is TGTGCCAGCAGCCAATGGGACAACCCTTACGAGCAGTACTTC.

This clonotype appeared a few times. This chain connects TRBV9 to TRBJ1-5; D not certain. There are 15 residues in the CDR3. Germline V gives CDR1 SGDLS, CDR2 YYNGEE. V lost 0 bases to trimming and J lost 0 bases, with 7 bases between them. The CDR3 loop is CASSVEGNSNQPQHF. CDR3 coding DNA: TGTGCCAGCAGCGTAGAAGGGAATAGCAATCAGCCCCAGCATTTT.